These 12 T cell receptor beta chains came from one sample sequenced in a study of blood T cell repertoires in COVID-19. Only in-frame clones appear in the TCRdb table, and some are missing; sequencing was by immunoSEQ multiplex PCR. The table shows 200,000 or so clones, with about 88% occurring only once. The material sequenced was peripheral blood. These receptors were obtained from a man aged 30-40 years with active or convalescent COVID-19.

The rearrangement uses TRBV18 and TRBJ2-5; weak D call: TRBD1 (5 bases). Germline CDR1 is KGHSH and CDR2 is LQKENI. The CDR3 is 13 residues long. The V end lost 5 bases, the J end lost 5 bases, and 12 bases lay between the germline ends. In DNA, the CDR3 is TGTGCCAGCTCATTAACCAAGGGGGAGACCCAGTACTTC. Its protein product is CASSLTKGETQYF. Supplemented by reference TRBV18 and TRBJ2-5, the full variable domain reads NAGVMQNPRHLVRRRGQEARLRCSPMKGHSHVYWYRQLPEEGLKFMVYLQKENIIDESGMPKERFSAEFPKEGPSILRIQQVVRGDSAAYFCASSLTKGETQYFGPGTRLLVL.

The chain uses TRBV7-8 and TRBJ2-5; unclear D gene. Germline V lookup: CDR1 SGHVS, CDR2 FQNEAQ. CDR3 length equals 13 residues. The V gene lost 1 base and the J gene lost 2 bases, with 5 bases spanning the gap. CDR3 residues: CASSLGRQETQYF. The CDR3 DNA is TGTGCCAGCAGCTTAGGCAGACAAGAGACCCAGTACTTC.

This rearrangement joins TRBV30 to TRBJ1-5; tentative D call: TRBD1 (6 bases). The germline CDR1 and CDR2 sequences are GTSNPN and SVGIG (reference sequence). The CDR3 spans 14 residues. Trimming cost V 1 base and J 2 bases, with 9 bases left between them. The CDR3 loop reads CAWSGWGRNQPQHF. The CDR3 coding sequence is TGTGCCTGGAGTGGCTGGGGGCGCAATCAGCCCCAGCATTTT.

V gene TRBV9 combines with J gene TRBJ2-1; 10 bases fit TRBD1. The CDR3 extends over 15 amino acids. The junction had 6 bases not matched to a gene; V was cut back by 3 bases and J by 6 bases. Germline CDR1 SGDLS, CDR2 YYNGEE. The CDR3 is CASSAGQGGFNEQFF. The CDR3 DNA follows: TGTGCCAGCAGCGCCGGACAGGGGGGCTTCAATGAGCAGTTCTTC.

The chain links TRBV2 to TRBJ2-5, with TRBD2 matching over 11 bases. Germline V CDR1 and CDR2: SNHLY, FYNNEI. The junction had 11 bases not matched to a gene; V was cut back by 6 bases and J by 5 bases. The CDR3 extends over 16 amino acids. CDR3 residues: CASSHQYSGRDETQYF. The CDR3 nucleotides are TGTGCCAGCAGCCACCAGTATAGCGGGAGGGATGAGACCCAGTACTTC.

The CDR3 sequence is CASSPGTSGNNEQFF. The CDR3 DNA reads as TGTGCCAGCAGCCCCGGGACTAGCGGTAACAATGAGCAGTTCTTC. The V gene is TRBV2, the J gene TRBJ2-1; 11 bases agree with TRBD2. The V and J ends lost 6 bases and 5 bases, in that order; junction bases with no gene match: 6. The CDR3 loop spans 15 amino acids. Per the germline V gene, CDR1 is SNHLY and CDR2 is FYNNEI.

V is TRBV4-1 and J is TRBJ2-7; perhaps TRBD1 as D (6 bases). The CDR3 is made up of 15 amino acids. V lost 4 bases and J 4 bases, leaving 17 bases between the germline ends. The germline V gene has CDR1 MGHRA and CDR2 YSYEKL. CDR3 sequence: CASSLHTTGSYEQYF. For the CDR3, the DNA is TGCGCCAGCAGCCTCCACACCACAGGGTCGTACGAGCAGTACTTC.

In its sample, this clone was seen once. The chain is built from TRBV4-1 and TRBJ1-1, with a weak D call TRBD1 (5 bases). V lost 2 bases to trimming and J lost 4 bases, with 17 bases between them. This CDR3 spans 16 amino acids. CDR1 and CDR2 from the germline V gene are MGHRA and YSYEKL. CDR3 DNA: TGCGCCAGCAGCCAATGGGCGGGGGAGGTGGGCACTGAAGCTTTCTTT. This translates into CASSQWAGEVGTEAFF.

The count of this clone is one. The V gene is TRBV9, the J gene TRBJ2-7, with 9 bases matching TRBD2. Germline trimming cut 0 bases from V and 2 bases from J; bases unmatched to any gene: 9. Germline CDR1 is SGDLS and CDR2 is YYNGEE. This CDR3 is built from 17 residues. The CDR3 spells CASSVGAASGGTYEQYF. Here the CDR3 DNA reads TGTGCCAGCAGCGTAGGGGCTGCAAGCGGGGGGACCTACGAGCAGTACTTC.

The chain employs TRBV25-1 and TRBJ1-1; tentative D call: TRBD1 (5 bases). Germline assignment: CDR1 MGHDK and CDR2 SYGVNS. V was cut by 2 bases and J by 1 base, with 14 bases left in between. The CDR3 has 16 amino acids. CDR3 amino acids: CASSEPGGGQNTEAFF. CDR3 nucleotides: TGTGCCAGCAGTGAACCGGGGGGAGGGCAGAACACTGAAGCTTTCTTT.

J is TRBJ1-2 and V is TRBV2, with TRBD1 matching 8 bases. The CDR3 spans 12 residues. Germline CDR1 reads SNHLY; CDR2 reads FYNNEI. Trimming cost V 6 bases and J 6 bases; bases outside gene matches: 3. This CDR3 is CASSLTGDGYTF. In DNA, the CDR3 is TGTGCCAGCAGCTTGACAGGGGATGGCTACACCTTC.

This chain joins TRBV11-2 and TRBJ2-2; 8 bases map to TRBD2. There are 17 residues in the CDR3. J was trimmed by 1 base and V by 5 bases; bases with no gene match: 9. Germline CDR1 reads SGHAT; CDR2 reads FQNNGV. The CDR3 is CASSHGGLAGNTGELFF. The CDR3 region has the DNA TGTGCCAGCAGCCATGGGGGGCTAGCGGGGAACACCGGGGAGCTGTTTTTT.